This T cell receptor (beta chain) was identified in a study of shared clonotypes between healthy human individuals. About the research overall: Participating donors consisted of two women and a few men aged 18 to 49.

Method: immunoSEQ multiplex PCR; TCRdb's copy keeps in-frame clones and lacks some. The repertoire holds 740,000 or so clones, with around 73% as singletons. Study outcomes and limitations: The study found about 5% of naive CD4 clonotypes shared across four donors. There were few donors, and this limited the genetic and exposure-history diversity represented.

In regard to this clone: Its target is not known.

This TCR derives from a woman younger than 45 in good health. Input material: memory CD4+ T cells sorted from blood. The subset is: CD45RA-negative fraction.

The CDR3 nucleotides are TGTGCCAGCAGCGTAGGTAGGCAGGGCTACGAGCAGTACTTC. Translation: CASSVGRQGYEQYF. The gene calls are TRBV9 and TRBJ2-7; D perhaps matches TRBD1 (5 bases). The germline V gene encodes CDR1 SGDLS and CDR2 YYNGEE. There are 14 residues in the CDR3. V lost 0 bases to trimming and J lost 3 bases, with 10 bases between them.